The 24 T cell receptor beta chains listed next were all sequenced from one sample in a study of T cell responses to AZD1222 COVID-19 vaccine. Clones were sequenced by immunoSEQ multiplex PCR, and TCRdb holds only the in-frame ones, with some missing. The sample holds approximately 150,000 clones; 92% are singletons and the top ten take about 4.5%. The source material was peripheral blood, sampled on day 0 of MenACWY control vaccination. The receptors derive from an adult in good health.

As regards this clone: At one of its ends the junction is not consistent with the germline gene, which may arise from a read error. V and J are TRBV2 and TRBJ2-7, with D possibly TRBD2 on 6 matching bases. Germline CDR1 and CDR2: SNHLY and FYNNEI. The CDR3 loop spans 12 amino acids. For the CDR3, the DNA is TGTGCCAGCAGTGAAGCCGTCCTACTAGCCGTCTTC. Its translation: CASSEAVLLAVF.

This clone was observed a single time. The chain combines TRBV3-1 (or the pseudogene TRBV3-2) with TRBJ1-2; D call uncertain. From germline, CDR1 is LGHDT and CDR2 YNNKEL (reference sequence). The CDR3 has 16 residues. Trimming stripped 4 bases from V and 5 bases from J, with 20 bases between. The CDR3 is CASSRNRAPLGYGYTF. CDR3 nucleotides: TGTGCCAGCAGCCGGAACCGGGCTCCTCTCGGGTATGGCTACACCTTC.

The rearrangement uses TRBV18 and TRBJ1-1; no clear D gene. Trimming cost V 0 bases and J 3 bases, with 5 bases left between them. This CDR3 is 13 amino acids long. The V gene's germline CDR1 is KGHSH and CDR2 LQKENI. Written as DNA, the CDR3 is TGTGCCAGCTCACCACCCGCAGACACTGAAGCTTTCTTT. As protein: CASSPPADTEAFF.

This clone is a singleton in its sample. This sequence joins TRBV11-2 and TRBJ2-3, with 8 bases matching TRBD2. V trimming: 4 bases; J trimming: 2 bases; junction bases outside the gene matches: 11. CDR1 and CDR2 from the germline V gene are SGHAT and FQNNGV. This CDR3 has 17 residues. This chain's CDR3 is CASSSRGTRPFTDTQYF. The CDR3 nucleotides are TGTGCCAGCAGCTCTAGGGGGACTAGACCGTTCACAGATACGCAGTATTTT.

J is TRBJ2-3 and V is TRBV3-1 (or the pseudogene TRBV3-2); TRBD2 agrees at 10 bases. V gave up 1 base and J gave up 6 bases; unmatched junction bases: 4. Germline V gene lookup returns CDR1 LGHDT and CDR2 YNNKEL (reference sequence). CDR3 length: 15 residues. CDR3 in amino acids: CASSQGQRGGDTQYF. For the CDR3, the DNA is TGTGCCAGCAGCCAAGGTCAGCGGGGGGGGGATACGCAGTATTTT.

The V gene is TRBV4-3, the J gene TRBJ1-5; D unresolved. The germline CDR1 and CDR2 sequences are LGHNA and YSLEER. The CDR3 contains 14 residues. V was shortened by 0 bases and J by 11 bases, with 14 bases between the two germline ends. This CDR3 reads CASSQELGPPAQHF. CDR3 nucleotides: TGCGCCAGCAGCCAAGAGCTCGGCCCCCCGGCCCAGCATTTT.

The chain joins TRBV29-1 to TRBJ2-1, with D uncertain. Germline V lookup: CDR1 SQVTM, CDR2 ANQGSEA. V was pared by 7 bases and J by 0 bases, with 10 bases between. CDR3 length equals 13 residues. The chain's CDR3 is CSGVLRSYNEQFF. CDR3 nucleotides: TGCAGCGGGGTTTTGCGCTCCTACAATGAGCAGTTCTTC.

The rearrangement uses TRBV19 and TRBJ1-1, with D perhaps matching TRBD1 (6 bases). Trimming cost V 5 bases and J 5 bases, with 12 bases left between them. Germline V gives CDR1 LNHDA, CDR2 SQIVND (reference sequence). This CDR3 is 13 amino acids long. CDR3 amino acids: CASSDRGRTEAFF. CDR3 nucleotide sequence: TGTGCCAGTAGTGACCGGGGGCGAACTGAAGCTTTCTTT.

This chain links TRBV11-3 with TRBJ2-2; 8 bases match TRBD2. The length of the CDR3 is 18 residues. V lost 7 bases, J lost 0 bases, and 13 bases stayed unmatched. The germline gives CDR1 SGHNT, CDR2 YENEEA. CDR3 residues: CASKPTSGLAANTGELFF. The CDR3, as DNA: TGTGCCAGCAAACCCACCTCCGGACTAGCAGCGAACACCGGGGAGCTGTTTTTT.

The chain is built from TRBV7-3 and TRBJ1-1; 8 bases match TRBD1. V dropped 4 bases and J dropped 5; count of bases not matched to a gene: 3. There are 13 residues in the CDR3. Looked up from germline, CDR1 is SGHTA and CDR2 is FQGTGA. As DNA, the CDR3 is TGTGCCAGCAGCTCAAACAGGGGGACTGAAGCTTTCTTT. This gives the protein CASSSNRGTEAFF. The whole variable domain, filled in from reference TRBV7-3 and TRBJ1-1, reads GAGVSQTPSNKVTEKGKYVELRCDPISGHTALYWYRQSLGQGPEFLIYFQGTGAADDSGLPNDRFFAVRPEGSVSTLKIQRTERGDSAVYLCASSSNRGTEAFFGQGTRLTVV.

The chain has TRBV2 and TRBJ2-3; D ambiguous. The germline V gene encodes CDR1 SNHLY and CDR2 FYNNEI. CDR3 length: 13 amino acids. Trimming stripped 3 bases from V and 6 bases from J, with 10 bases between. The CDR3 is CASSDGVWDTQYF. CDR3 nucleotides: TGTGCCAGCAGTGATGGGGTGTGGGATACGCAGTATTTT. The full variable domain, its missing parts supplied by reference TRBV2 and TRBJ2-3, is EPEVTQTPSHQVTQMGQEVILRCVPISNHLYFYWYRQILGQKVEFLVSFYNNEISEKSEIFDDQFSVERPDGSNFTLKIRSTKLEDSAMYFCASSDGVWDTQYFGPGTRLTVL.

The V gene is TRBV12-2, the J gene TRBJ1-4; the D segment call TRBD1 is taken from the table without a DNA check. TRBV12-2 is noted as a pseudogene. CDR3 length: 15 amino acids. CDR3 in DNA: TGTGCAAGTCGCTTGCCCCCTAAGGGGAAAGAAAAACTGTTTTTT. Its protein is CASRLPPKGKEKLFF.

The CDR3 DNA sequence: TGTGCCAGCAGCAACGGACTAGCGGGAGGAGGGGAGCAGTTCTTC. Amino acid sequence: CASSNGLAGGGEQFF. The J gene is TRBJ2-1, the V gene TRBV7-7; 14 nucleotides line up with TRBD2. V shed 5 bases, J shed 10 bases, and the junction held 7 bases outside the gene matches. Germline CDR1 is SSHAT and CDR2 is FNYEAQ (reference sequence). The CDR3 is 15 residues long.

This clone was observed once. CDR3 DNA: TGTGCCAGTAGTATAACCCAGGACAGTGGCGGAAACACCATATATTTT. This translates into CASSITQDSGGNTIYF. V and J are TRBV19 and TRBJ1-3, with D perhaps matching TRBD1 (6 bases). V lost 2 bases to trimming and J lost 4 bases, with 15 bases between them. Per germline, CDR1 LNHDA and CDR2 SQIVND (reference sequence). The CDR3 loop spans 16 amino acids.

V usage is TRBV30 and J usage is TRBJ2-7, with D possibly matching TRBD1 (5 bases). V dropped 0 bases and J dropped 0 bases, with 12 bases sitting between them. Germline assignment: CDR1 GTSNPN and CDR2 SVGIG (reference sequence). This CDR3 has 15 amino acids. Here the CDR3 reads CAWSVGQALSYEQYF. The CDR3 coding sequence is TGTGCCTGGAGTGTGGGGCAGGCCCTCTCCTACGAGCAGTACTTC.

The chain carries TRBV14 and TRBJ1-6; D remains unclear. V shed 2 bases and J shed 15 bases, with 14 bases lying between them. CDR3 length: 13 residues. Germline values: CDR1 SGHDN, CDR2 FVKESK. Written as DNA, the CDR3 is TGTGCCAGCAGCCAAAGTAGAGGAACACTCCTCCACTTT. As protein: CASSQSRGTLLHF.

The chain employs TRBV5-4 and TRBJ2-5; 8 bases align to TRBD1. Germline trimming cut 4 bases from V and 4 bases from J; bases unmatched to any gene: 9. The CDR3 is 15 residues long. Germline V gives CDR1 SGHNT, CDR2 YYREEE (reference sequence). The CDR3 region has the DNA TGTGCCAGCAGCCCGGACAGGGCCCTTTCAGAGACCCAGTACTTC. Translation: CASSPDRALSETQYF. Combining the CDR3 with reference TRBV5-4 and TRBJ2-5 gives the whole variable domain ETGVTQSPTHLIKTRGQQVTLRCSSQSGHNTVSWYQQALGQGPQFIFQYYREEENGRGNFPPRFSGLQFPNYSSELNVNALELDDSALYLCASSPDRALSETQYFGPGTRLLVL.

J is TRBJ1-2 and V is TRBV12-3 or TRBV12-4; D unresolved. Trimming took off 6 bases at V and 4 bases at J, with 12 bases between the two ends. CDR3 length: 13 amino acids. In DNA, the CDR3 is TGTGCCAGCAGCACCGAGCGGTCCTATGGCTACACCTTC. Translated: CASSTERSYGYTF.

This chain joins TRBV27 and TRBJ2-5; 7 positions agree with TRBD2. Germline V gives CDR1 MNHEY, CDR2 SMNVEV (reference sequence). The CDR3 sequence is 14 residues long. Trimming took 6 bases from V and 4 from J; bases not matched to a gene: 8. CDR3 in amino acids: CASSRTSGRETQYF. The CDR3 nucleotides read TGTGCCAGCAGCCGGACTAGTGGTAGAGAGACCCAGTACTTC.

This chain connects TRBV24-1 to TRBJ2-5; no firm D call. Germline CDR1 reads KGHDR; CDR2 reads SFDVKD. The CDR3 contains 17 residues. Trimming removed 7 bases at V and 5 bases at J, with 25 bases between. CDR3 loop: CATSPSPGRSKSETQYF. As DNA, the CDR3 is TGTGCCACCAGCCCCTCACCCGGCAGGTCGAAATCGGAGACCCAGTACTTC.

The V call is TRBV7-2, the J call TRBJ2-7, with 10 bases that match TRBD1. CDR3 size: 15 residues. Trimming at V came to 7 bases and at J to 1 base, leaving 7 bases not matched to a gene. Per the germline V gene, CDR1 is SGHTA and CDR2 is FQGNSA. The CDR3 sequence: CASTNGQGGSYEQYF. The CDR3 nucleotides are TGTGCCAGCACCAACGGACAGGGGGGTTCCTACGAGCAGTACTTC.

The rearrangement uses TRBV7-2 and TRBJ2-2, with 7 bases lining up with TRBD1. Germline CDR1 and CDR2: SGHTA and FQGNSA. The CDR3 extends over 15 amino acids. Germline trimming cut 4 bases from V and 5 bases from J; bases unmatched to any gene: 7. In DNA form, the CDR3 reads TGTGCCAGCAGCTCAAGGGGGCGCGGAACCGGGGAGCTGTTTTTT. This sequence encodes CASSSRGRGTGELFF.

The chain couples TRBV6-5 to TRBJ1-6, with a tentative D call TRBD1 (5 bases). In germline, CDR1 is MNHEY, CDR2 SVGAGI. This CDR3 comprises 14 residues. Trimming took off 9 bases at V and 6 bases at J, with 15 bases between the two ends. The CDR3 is CASDRGNRNSPLHF. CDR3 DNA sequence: TGTGCCAGTGACCGGGGCAACCGTAATTCACCCCTCCACTTT.

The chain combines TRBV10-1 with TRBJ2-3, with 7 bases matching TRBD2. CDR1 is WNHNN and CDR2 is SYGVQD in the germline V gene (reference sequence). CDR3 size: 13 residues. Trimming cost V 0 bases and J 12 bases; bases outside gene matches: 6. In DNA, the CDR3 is TGCGCCAGCAGTGAGTCTCAGGGACTACGACAGTATTTT. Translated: CASSESQGLRQYF.